Below are 32 T cell receptor beta chains sequenced from a single sample in a study of PD-1 blockade in mismatch repair-deficient tumors. Some clones are missing from TCRdb's copy, which holds only in-frame ones; the method was immunoSEQ multiplex PCR. The sample holds about 79,000 clones, roughly 80% seen once. Sample: peripheral blood, taken 44 weeks after starting pembrolizumab. These receptors all come from an adult with mismatch repair-deficient cancer.

The rearrangement joins TRBV6-5 to TRBJ2-5; tentatively, D is TRBD1 (5 bases). The CDR3 is 16 residues long. CDR1 and CDR2 from the germline V gene are MNHEY and SVGAGI. V lost 1 base and J 2 bases, leaving 14 bases between the germline ends. CDR3 in DNA: TGTGCCAGCAGTTACTATTCTGTGGACACACAAGAGACCCAGTACTTC. Protein product: CASSYYSVDTQETQYF.

The table lists this clone with a count of one. The chain has TRBV4-1 and TRBJ2-2, with D possibly matching TRBD2 (7 bases). V was shortened by 3 bases and J by 5 bases, with 16 bases between the two germline ends. This CDR3 has 16 residues. Germline V CDR1 and CDR2: MGHRA, YSYEKL. In DNA, the CDR3 is TGCGCCAGCAGCCAGGCTGTGGGGGGGCGAACCGGGGAGCTGTTTTTT. Protein product: CASSQAVGGRTGELFF.

V gene TRBV30 combines with J gene TRBJ2-6, with D perhaps being TRBD1 or TRBD2 (5 bases each). V lost 3 bases and J lost 5, with 14 bases in between. This CDR3 has 15 residues. CDR1 is GTSNPN and CDR2 is SVGIG in the germline V gene (reference sequence). CDR3 nucleotides: TGTGCCTGGAGCACCCTAGCAGGGAGGGCCAACGTCCTGACTTTC. Translated, it gives CAWSTLAGRANVLTF.

This clone was counted a few times. The chain has TRBV15 and TRBJ2-2; D may correspond to TRBD1 or TRBD2 (5 bases each). Deletions cut 5 bases from V and 1 base from J, with 8 bases between. The germline V gene encodes CDR1 LNHNV and CDR2 YYDKDF (reference sequence). The CDR3 length is 14 residues. The CDR3 nucleotides are TGTGCCACCAGCCGGGGCTGGAACACCGGGGAGCTGTTTTTT. Protein: CATSRGWNTGELFF.

V is TRBV27 and J is TRBJ2-5, with D possibly TRBD2 on 5 matching bases. This CDR3 spans 13 amino acids. Germline V gene sequence: CDR1 MNHEY, CDR2 SMNVEV (reference sequence). Trimming took off 7 bases at V and 2 bases at J, with 11 bases between the two ends. CDR3 amino acids: CASKRGIQETQYF. CDR3 nucleotide sequence: TGTGCCAGCAAGAGAGGGATTCAAGAGACCCAGTACTTC.

The chain combines TRBV4-1 with TRBJ2-4; TRBD2 might be the D (5 bases). V was trimmed by 1 base and J by 5 bases, leaving 15 bases between them. This CDR3 is 16 amino acids long. Germline CDR1 is MGHRA and CDR2 is YSYEKL. This chain's CDR3 is CASSQGLGEGQNIQYF. CDR3 sequence (DNA): TGCGCCAGCAGCCAAGGGCTAGGAGAGGGCCAAAACATTCAGTACTTC.

The V call is TRBV20-1, the J call TRBJ2-7; D is undetermined. Per germline, CDR1 DFQATT and CDR2 SNEGSKA (reference sequence). The CDR3 has 11 residues. V lost 3 bases, J lost 3 bases, and 6 bases lay in between. The CDR3 DNA follows: TGCAGTGCTAGGGCCGACTACGAGCAGTACTTC. Translation: CSARADYEQYF.

V is TRBV5-4 and J is TRBJ1-1; TRBD1 is a possible D gene (6 bases). V gave up 0 bases and J gave up 8 bases, with 17 bases separating them. The CDR3 runs 15 residues. Looked up from germline, CDR1 is SGHNT and CDR2 is YYREEE (reference sequence). CDR3 nucleotide sequence: TGTGCCAGCAGCTTGGAGGACAGAAGAAGTAGAGAAGCTTTCTTT. Residues: CASSLEDRRSREAFF.

The chain uses TRBV5-6 and TRBJ1-2, with D possibly TRBD1 on 5 matching bases. V gave up 5 bases and J gave up 2 bases, with 16 bases separating them. CDR3 length: 15 amino acids. Germline-derived CDR1 and CDR2 are SGHDT and YYEEEE. CDR3 loop: CASRTGAPYNYGYTF. In DNA, the CDR3 is TGTGCCAGCAGGACTGGGGCCCCATACAACTATGGCTACACCTTC.

The chain employs TRBV29-1 and TRBJ1-5, with D unclear. Germline CDR1 SQVTM, CDR2 ANQGSEA. Deletions cut 7 bases from V and 2 bases from J, with 15 bases between. The CDR3 runs 14 residues. This CDR3 is CSAHVGVGNQPQHF. The CDR3 DNA is TGCAGCGCCCACGTTGGGGTCGGCAATCAGCCCCAGCATTTT.

The chain has TRBV27 and TRBJ2-3; TRBD2 matches 8 bases. The CDR3 consists of 16 residues. V was clipped by 8 bases and J by 6 bases; unmatched bases: 16. Per the germline V gene, CDR1 is MNHEY and CDR2 is SMNVEV (reference sequence). CDR3 protein: CASRTSGGGGGDTQYF. CDR3 bases: TGTGCCAGCCGTACTAGCGGAGGAGGAGGTGGGGATACGCAGTATTTT.

The sample holds one count of this clone. The CDR3: CASSPQPGLAWGVSYEQYF. The CDR3 coding sequence is TGTGCCAGCAGCCCACAGCCGGGACTAGCATGGGGGGTAAGCTACGAGCAGTACTTC. The chain uses TRBV5-4 and TRBJ2-7; 9 nucleotides match TRBD2. The CDR3 runs 19 residues. V lost 4 bases, J lost 3 bases, and 20 bases stayed unmatched. Per the germline V gene, CDR1 is SGHNT and CDR2 is YYREEE (reference sequence).

This chain uses TRBV6-6 with TRBJ1-1; D remains ambiguous. V was trimmed by 0 bases and J by 7 bases, leaving 12 bases between them. The CDR3 sequence is 14 residues long. Germline V lookup: CDR1 MNHNY, CDR2 SVGAGI (reference sequence). CDR3 DNA sequence: TGTGCCAGCAGTTACTCGATATCCGGGCTTGAAGCTTTCTTT. Its translation: CASSYSISGLEAFF.

The rearrangement joins TRBV6-1 to TRBJ2-1, with 9 bases fitting TRBD2. Trimming cost V 8 bases and J 7 bases; bases outside gene matches: 12. CDR3 length equals 15 residues. The germline gives CDR1 MNHNS, CDR2 SASEGT. The CDR3, as DNA: TGTGCCAGCGGTTCCGGGACTAGCTTAAGGAATGAGCAGTTCTTC. It encodes CASGSGTSLRNEQFF.

The chain links TRBV5-1 to TRBJ1-1; D gene uncertain. CDR3 length equals 12 residues. V lost 1 base, J lost 4 bases, and 5 bases lay in between. CDR1 SGHRS and CDR2 YFSETQ come from the germline V gene. In DNA form, the CDR3 reads TGCGCCAGCAGCTTGAGTGGCACTGAAGCTTTCTTT. As protein: CASSLSGTEAFF.

V is TRBV6-5 and J is TRBJ2-1; 7 nucleotides align to TRBD1. The CDR3 is 14 amino acids. Unmatched junction bases numbered 10, after V lost 6 bases and J lost 8 bases. Germline CDR1 MNHEY, CDR2 SVGAGI. In DNA, the CDR3 is TGTGCCAGCAGCCCGACCCACAGGGGTGATGAGCAGTTCTTC. The encoded protein is CASSPTHRGDEQFF.

The rearrangement uses TRBV5-1 and TRBJ2-1; D remains unclear. Trimming shortened V by 0 bases and J by 9 bases, and 13 bases separated the two germline ends. Germline V CDR1 and CDR2: SGHRS, YFSETQ. The CDR3 sequence is 14 residues long. CDR3 region: CASSLDGPSVEQFF. The CDR3 region has the DNA TGCGCCAGCAGCTTGGATGGCCCCTCCGTTGAGCAGTTCTTC.

V is TRBV7-3 and J is TRBJ2-3; D is unresolved. Deletions cut 8 bases from V and 6 bases from J, with 15 bases between. The length of the CDR3 is 13 residues. CDR1 and CDR2 from the germline V gene are SGHTA and FQGTGA. The chain's CDR3 is CASSQVVWDTQYF. CDR3 DNA: TGTGCCAGCTCTCAAGTGGTATGGGATACGCAGTATTTT. The whole variable domain, filled in from reference TRBV7-3 and TRBJ2-3, reads GAGVSQTPSNKVTEKGKYVELRCDPISGHTALYWYRQSLGQGPEFLIYFQGTGAADDSGLPNDRFFAVRPEGSVSTLKIQRTERGDSAVYLCASSQVVWDTQYFGPGTRLTVL.

J is TRBJ2-2 and V is TRBV6-5; D remains unclear. V was pared by 3 bases and J by 0 bases, with 8 bases between. Germline assignment: CDR1 MNHEY and CDR2 SVGAGI. The CDR3 has 15 amino acids. The CDR3 loop reads CASSYQASNTGELFF. The CDR3 DNA follows: TGTGCCAGCAGTTATCAGGCGTCGAACACCGGGGAGCTGTTTTTT.

By share, this clone ranks as medium-sized. The V gene is TRBV2, the J gene TRBJ2-7; possible D gene TRBD1, 5 bases. V lost 6 bases and J lost 2, with 8 bases in between. CDR1 is SNHLY and CDR2 is FYNNEI in the germline V gene. The CDR3 contains 12 residues. CDR3 nucleotides: TGTGCCAGCAGCGCGGACACCTACGAGCAGTACTTC. Residues: CASSADTYEQYF. The full variable domain, completed using reference TRBV2 and TRBJ2-7, is EPEVTQTPSHQVTQMGQEVILRCVPISNHLYFYWYRQILGQKVEFLVSFYNNEISEKSEIFDDQFSVERPDGSNFTLKIRSTKLEDSAMYFCASSADTYEQYFGPGTRLTVT.

The chain recombines TRBV7-6 with TRBJ2-3; D not certain. From germline, CDR1 is SGHVS and CDR2 FNYEAQ. The CDR3 length is 14 residues. V shed 7 bases and J shed 0 bases, with 11 bases lying between them. The CDR3 is CASTQGTSTDTQYF. The CDR3 nucleotides read TGTGCCAGCACCCAAGGAACTAGCACAGATACGCAGTATTTT.

The genes are TRBV7-3 and TRBJ1-2; maybe TRBD1 (6 bases). The length of the CDR3 is 14 residues. Trimming removed 4 bases at V and 5 bases at J, with 14 bases between. The germline V gene encodes CDR1 SGHTA and CDR2 FQGTGA. DNA for the CDR3: TGTGCCAGCAGCTCCTTTAGACAGGAATATGGCTACACCTTC. It encodes CASSSFRQEYGYTF.

This clone was counted a few times. The gene calls are TRBV10-2 and TRBJ2-7; a weak D match, TRBD2 (6 bases). CDR3 length equals 12 residues. The V end was cut by 5 bases, the J end by 6 bases, with 11 bases between. The germline V gene has CDR1 WSHSY and CDR2 SAAADI. The CDR3 DNA follows: TGCGCCAGCAGTCGACTAGAGGGCGAGCAGTACTTC. This gives the protein CASSRLEGEQYF.

The rearrangement uses TRBV19 and TRBJ2-6; weak D call: TRBD2 (5 bases). V lost 7 bases to trimming and J lost 1 base, with 11 bases between them. Germline-derived CDR1 and CDR2 are LNHDA and SQIVND (reference sequence). The CDR3 has 15 residues. The CDR3 spells CASTFGGSGANVLTF. DNA for the CDR3: TGTGCCAGTACTTTCGGCGGGTCTGGGGCCAACGTCCTGACTTTC. The variable domain in full, with the rest retrieved from reference TRBV19 and TRBJ2-6, is DGGITQSPKYLFRKEGQNVTLSCEQNLNHDAMYWYRQDPGQGLRLIYYSQIVNDFQKGDIAEGYSVSREKKESFPLTVTSAQKNPTAFYLCASTFGGSGANVLTFGAGSRLTVL.

As for this clone: The junction departs from germline at one end; a sequencing error may be responsible. V gene TRBV5-1 combines with J gene TRBJ2-3, with 9 bases lining up with TRBD2. In germline, CDR1 is SGHRS, CDR2 YFSETQ. The CDR3 runs 14 residues. DNA of the CDR3: TGCGCAAGCAGGGCTAGCGGGAACACAGATACGCAGTATTTT. Protein: CASRASGNTDTQYF.

This chain uses TRBV30 with TRBJ2-5; a possible D gene is TRBD2 (5 bases). V lost 0 bases and J 5 bases, leaving 10 bases between the germline ends. This CDR3 region has 13 residues. Germline lookup yields CDR1 GTSNPN and CDR2 SVGIG (reference sequence). In DNA, the CDR3 is TGTGCCTGGAGTGTACGGCTAGCTGAGACCCAGTACTTC. This gives the protein CAWSVRLAETQYF.

The chain joins TRBV27 to TRBJ2-1; weak D call: TRBD2 (5 bases). CDR1 and CDR2 (germline): MNHEY, SMNVEV (reference sequence). V was trimmed by 2 bases and J by 13 bases, leaving 9 bases between them. This CDR3 contains 11 residues. In DNA form, the CDR3 reads TGTGCCAGCAGTTTAGGCGGGCGTCAGTTCTTC. This gives the protein CASSLGGRQFF.

V is TRBV15 and J is TRBJ2-3; D not certain. V gave up 0 bases and J gave up 2 bases, with 15 bases separating them. In germline, CDR1 is LNHNV, CDR2 YYDKDF (reference sequence). The CDR3 covers 17 residues. CDR3 protein: CATSRDLLPSFTDTQYF. CDR3 bases: TGTGCCACCAGCAGAGATCTTTTGCCCAGTTTCACAGATACGCAGTATTTT.

The gene calls are TRBV11-3 and TRBJ1-3, with 8 bases lining up with TRBD1. V shed 4 bases and J 0 bases; nucleotides not matched to a gene: 5. This CDR3 comprises 16 residues. Germline loops: CDR1 SGHNT, CDR2 YENEEA. The CDR3 DNA is TGTGCCAGCAGCTGGGGACAGGCGAACTCTGGAAACACCATATATTTT. Encoded protein: CASSWGQANSGNTIYF.

The gene calls are TRBV5-1 and TRBJ2-1, with TRBD1 matching 7 bases. The CDR3 has 15 amino acids. Losses at the gene ends were 6 bases for V and 3 bases for J; bases not matched to a gene: 9. Germline CDR1 reads SGHRS; CDR2 reads YFSETQ. Here the CDR3 reads CASKIVQGFYNEQFF. CDR3 DNA sequence: TGCGCCAGCAAAATTGTACAGGGGTTCTACAATGAGCAGTTCTTC. The entire variable domain, with the rest obtained from reference TRBV5-1 and TRBJ2-1, is as follows: KAGVTQTPRYLIKTRGQQVTLSCSPISGHRSVSWYQQTPGQGLQFLFEYFSETQRNKGNFPGRFSGRQFSNSRSEMNVSTLELGDSALYLCASKIVQGFYNEQFFGPGTRLTVL.

This rearrangement joins TRBV2 to TRBJ2-2, with D tentatively TRBD1 or TRBD2 (6 bases each). Trimming stripped 4 bases from V and 4 bases from J, with 13 bases between. The CDR3 loop spans 15 amino acids. CDR1 SNHLY and CDR2 FYNNEI come from the germline V gene. CDR3 sequence (DNA): TGTGCCAGCAGTGTCCCCAGGGGAGGCACCGGGGAGCTGTTTTTT. Translated, it gives CASSVPRGGTGELFF.

The chain combines TRBV11-2 with TRBJ2-1; 7 nucleotides match TRBD1. Germline V lookup: CDR1 SGHAT, CDR2 FQNNGV. The CDR3 totals 15 residues. With V trimmed by 3 bases and J by 8 bases, 10 bases remained unmatched. Here the CDR3 DNA reads TGTGCCAGCAGCTTTAGTGCGGAAGGGGGCTATGAGCAGTTCTTC. Translating gives CASSFSAEGGYEQFF.